Here is one T cell receptor (beta chain) with its context. The data originate from a study of blood T cell repertoires in COVID-19. Study background: Acute-phase and convalescent COVID-19 samples originated in the United States, Italy and Spain. In each case, the material was cDNA or gDNA derived from T cells, B-cell-depleted T cells, or PBMCs.

The CDR3 totals 16 residues. V dropped 6 bases and J dropped 5; count of bases not matched to a gene: 8. Germline V gives CDR1 MDHEN, CDR2 SYDVKM. Authors' processing steps: Reference gene primer amplification yielded estimated nucleated cell counts. The data were produced by immunoSEQ multiplex PCR, yet TCRdb's version contains in-frame clones alone and is incomplete. V and J calls plus clone size are reproduced from that table; the DNA served to infer D and trimming. The sample has 70,000 to 95,000 clones; roughly 90% are singletons. The specimen sequenced was peripheral blood. This TCR was sampled from a man aged 45-65 years with acute or convalescent COVID-19. This chain links TRBV28 with TRBJ2-2, with 11 positions matching TRBD2. The CDR3 loop is CASSRPSGRRTGELFF. In DNA form, the CDR3 reads TGTGCCAGCAGCCGGCCTAGCGGGAGGAGGACCGGGGAGCTGTTTTTT.